This TCR beta chain was obtained from a study of early stage breast cancer tumors. Study overall: Roughly 8 ER+/PR+/HER2- tumors were invasive ductal; four were invasive lobular.

Germline-derived CDR1 and CDR2 are MDHEN and SYDVKM. The CDR3 spans 13 residues. The junction had 5 bases not matched to a gene; V was cut back by 6 bases and J by 4 bases. Profiled with immunoSEQ multiplex PCR; TCRdb holds only in-frame clones, not every one. The repertoire holds about 36,000 clones, with less than 80% as singletons. On this clone itself: Its specificity is unknown.

Study-wide points: Comparing each tissue with blood distinguished tumor from normal in 14 of 16 patients. Commonly generated sequences made up most enriched TCRB sequences shared between patients.

Sequenced material: blood. V is TRBV28 and J is TRBJ2-7, with 8 bases aligning to TRBD1. This receptor was taken from a person in their sixties with breast cancer. This chain's CDR3 is CASRLQGAYEQYF. The CDR3 DNA follows: TGTGCCAGCAGGCTTCAGGGGGCGTACGAGCAGTACTTC. The variable domain in full, completed from reference TRBV28 and TRBJ2-7, reads DVKVTQSSRYLVKRTGEKVFLECVQDMDHENMFWYRQDPGLGLRLIYFSYDVKMKEKGDIPEGYSVSREKKERFSLILESASTNQTSMYLCASRLQGAYEQYFGPGTRLTVT.